A single sample is the source of the 18 T cell receptor beta chains below, sequenced in a study of technical replicates of blood from several donors. Repertoires were generated with immunoSEQ multiplex PCR, while TCRdb's copy carries only in-frame clones and drops some. The sample consists of around 65,000 clones, 75% to 90% of them appearing once. What was sequenced was PBMCs. The receptors derive from a human donor in good health. Some clones in this sample may be carry-over from other donors' samples.

This sequence joins TRBV7-2 and TRBJ1-2; D not resolved. CDR3 length equals 14 residues. Germline loops: CDR1 SGHTA, CDR2 FQGNSA. Between the trimmed V and J ends, which lost 5 bases and 2 bases, there was a span of 12 bases. The CDR3 nucleotides are TGTGCCAGCAGCCCGGACGGGAGAAACTATGGCTACACCTTC. Amino acid sequence: CASSPDGRNYGYTF.

The V call is TRBV5-1, the J call TRBJ1-3, with a possible D match to TRBD1 (5 bases). V gave up 0 bases and J gave up 0 bases, with 7 bases separating them. Per the germline V gene, CDR1 is SGHRS and CDR2 is YFSETQ. The CDR3 length is 15 residues. CDR3 protein: CASSLVTGSGNTIYF. The CDR3 bases are TGCGCCAGCAGCTTGGTCACAGGCTCTGGAAACACCATATATTTT.

J is TRBJ1-1 and V is TRBV10-3, with 12 bases aligning to TRBD1. The CDR3 covers 17 residues. Losses at the gene ends were 3 bases for V and 1 base for J; bases not matched to a gene: 6. Germline V CDR1 and CDR2: ENHRY, SYGVKD. Written as DNA, the CDR3 is TGTGCCATCAGTGAACCCGGGACAGGGGGCTGGAACACTGAAGCTTTCTTT. Translated, it gives CAISEPGTGGWNTEAFF.

The rearrangement links TRBV5-1 to TRBJ2-3; possibly TRBD2 for D (6 bases). CDR1 and CDR2 (germline): SGHRS, YFSETQ. V lost 2 bases, J lost 6 bases, and 16 bases lay in between. This CDR3 region has 15 residues. The CDR3 here is CASSFGPVRGDTQYF. The CDR3 DNA is TGCGCCAGCAGCTTTGGACCCGTCCGGGGGGATACGCAGTATTTT.

V gene TRBV6-5 combines with J gene TRBJ2-7, with a tentative D call TRBD2 (5 bases). V gave up 5 bases and J gave up 3 bases, with 11 bases separating them. From germline, CDR1 is MNHEY and CDR2 SVGAGI. This CDR3 is 13 amino acids long. In nucleotides, the CDR3 is TGTGCCAGCAGTCAGAGTGGAGGCTACGAGCAGTACTTC. Residues: CASSQSGGYEQYF.

The chain has TRBV7-2 and TRBJ2-7; 7 bases are a match to TRBD2. V dropped 2 bases and J dropped 4; count of bases not matched to a gene: 8. The CDR3 is made up of 15 amino acids. Germline CDR1 SGHTA, CDR2 FQGNSA. DNA for the CDR3: TGTGCCAGCAGCTTAATACTCTCTAGCGGATACGAGCAGTACTTC. Its translation: CASSLILSSGYEQYF.

This chain joins TRBV7-8 and TRBJ1-2; 9 nucleotides align to TRBD1. CDR1 SGHVS and CDR2 FQNEAQ come from the germline V gene. The CDR3 length is 12 residues. V dropped 4 bases and J dropped 11; count of bases not matched to a gene: 5. The CDR3 bases are TGTGCCAGCAGCTCCCGGACAGGGGTGTACACCTTC. Translated: CASSSRTGVYTF.

The V and J genes are TRBV30 and TRBJ2-7; D might be TRBD1 (6 bases). The V end was cut by 3 bases, the J end by 3 bases, with 9 bases between. Germline V CDR1 and CDR2: GTSNPN, SVGIG (reference sequence). The CDR3 extends over 12 amino acids. This chain's CDR3 is CAWREDSYEQYF. The CDR3 coding sequence is TGTGCCTGGAGGGAGGACAGCTACGAGCAGTACTTC.

This clone was recorded once. The chain joins TRBV19 to TRBJ1-5, with D tentatively TRBD1 (5 bases). The CDR3 has 17 amino acids. V lost 4 bases to trimming and J lost 2 bases, with 18 bases between them. The V gene's germline CDR1 is LNHDA and CDR2 SQIVND (reference sequence). In DNA form, the CDR3 reads TGTGCCAGTAGTAGAGCCCCCCTTTTAGGGGGCAATCAGCCCCAGCATTTT. This translates into CASSRAPLLGGNQPQHF.

This chain joins TRBV18 and TRBJ1-2, with unresolved D. CDR3 size: 14 residues. Between the trimmed V and J ends, which lost 3 bases and 0 bases, there was a span of 8 bases. CDR1 and CDR2 (germline): KGHSH, LQKENI. The CDR3 DNA reads as TGTGCCAGCTCACCTGAGGGATCTAACTATGGCTACACCTTC. Encoded protein: CASSPEGSNYGYTF.

The J gene is TRBJ2-2, the V gene TRBV4-2, with TRBD1 identical over 12 bases. The CDR3 consists of 16 residues. Trimming at V came to 0 bases and at J to 6 bases, leaving 2 bases not matched to a gene. Germline CDR1 and CDR2: LGHNA and YNFKEQ. CDR3 amino acids: CASSQDWDRGPGELFF. The CDR3 nucleotides are TGTGCCAGCAGCCAAGATTGGGACAGGGGGCCCGGGGAGCTGTTTTTT.

CDR3 sequence (DNA): TGTGCCAGCAGTTACTCCGCGGGCAATGAGCAGTTCTTC. Its protein is CASSYSAGNEQFF. The chain carries TRBV6-6 and TRBJ2-1; possible D gene TRBD2, 5 bases. CDR3 length equals 13 residues. Germline CDR1 and CDR2: MNHNY and SVGAGI (reference sequence). Trimming took 0 bases from V and 6 from J, leaving 6 bases between them.

The gene calls are TRBV15 and TRBJ1-2; the D is unclear. Trimming took off 0 bases at V and 3 bases at J, with 2 bases between the two ends. The CDR3 runs 12 residues. Looked up from germline, CDR1 is LNHNV and CDR2 is YYDKDF (reference sequence). CDR3 amino acids: CATSRDYYGYTF. In DNA form, the CDR3 reads TGTGCCACCAGCAGAGACTACTATGGCTACACCTTC.

This chain links TRBV19 with TRBJ1-5, with a possible D match to TRBD1 (5 bases). With 8 bases removed from V and 6 bases from J, the gap between germline ends came to 11 bases. The germline V gene has CDR1 LNHDA and CDR2 SQIVND (reference sequence). The CDR3 has 12 residues. CDR3 coding DNA: TGTGCCAGTGGGGCCATGGGTCAGCCCCAGCATTTT. Translation: CASGAMGQPQHF.

This clone was counted once. CDR3 in amino acids: CASSLAAGAGEQYF. CDR3 nucleotide sequence: TGCGCCAGCAGCTTGGCTGCCGGAGCGGGGGAGCAGTACTTC. The rearrangement links TRBV5-1 to TRBJ2-7, with TRBD2 matching over 7 bases. With 0 bases clipped from V and 7 bases from J, the junction kept 7 bases outside the gene matches. This CDR3 region has 14 residues. Germline values: CDR1 SGHRS, CDR2 YFSETQ.

This clone occurred once. The chain carries TRBV6-1 and TRBJ1-2; D might be TRBD1 (5 bases). V dropped 2 bases and J dropped 6 bases, with 19 bases sitting between them. The V gene's germline CDR1 is MNHNS and CDR2 SASEGT. The CDR3 runs 16 residues. The CDR3 nucleotides are TGTGCCAGCAGTGAAAGGGACCACGGCGGGGTAGATGGCTACACCTTC. It encodes CASSERDHGGVDGYTF.

This chain joins TRBV30 and TRBJ2-1, with D possibly being TRBD1 (7 bases). The V gene lost 2 bases and the J gene lost 8 bases, with 25 bases spanning the gap. The CDR3 is 17 amino acids. Per the germline V gene, CDR1 is GTSNPN and CDR2 is SVGIG (reference sequence). The CDR3 DNA reads TGTGCCTGGAGTCAGGGGGTCGGTAGCGGACCCTTGGATGAGCAGTTCTTC. This codes for CAWSQGVGSGPLDEQFF. Supplemented by reference TRBV30 and TRBJ2-1, the full variable domain reads SQTIHQWPATLVQPVGSPLSLECTVEGTSNPNLYWYRQAAGRGLQLLFYSVGIGQISSEVPQNLSASRPQDRQFILSSKKLLLSDSGFYLCAWSQGVGSGPLDEQFFGPGTRLTVL.

The rearrangement links TRBV6-6 to TRBJ2-7; D is possibly TRBD1 (6 bases). CDR1 and CDR2 (germline): MNHNY, SVGAGI (reference sequence). The CDR3 extends over 13 amino acids. The germline V and J ends were trimmed by 6 bases and 4 bases, with 13 bases remaining between them. In DNA form, the CDR3 reads TGTGCCAGCAGCCCGGGACAAGTTTACGAGCAGTACTTC. Translated: CASSPGQVYEQYF.